These T cell receptor beta chains were read from a single sample in a study of blood T cell repertoires in COVID-19. The protocol was immunoSEQ multiplex PCR, while the TCRdb copy is restricted to in-frame clones and leaves out a portion. The table has fewer than 40,000 clones, nearly 90% seen once; the top ten hold approximately 32%. Sequenced: peripheral blood. Receptors originate from an older man with active COVID-19. The CDR3 runs from the conserved cysteine through the conserved F or W. The D gene is left open where the match is weak. Clone size appears in some rows only: once, few, many, or a class for an expanded clone.

.,.,TRBV27,TRBJ2-5,TGTGCCAGCAGTCTCCTGAGGGGGTCCAAGAGTCCCCAGTACTTC,CASSLLRGSKSPQYF
.,.,TRBV2,TRBJ2-7,TGTGCCAGCAGCTTCGGACTCCCAGACTACGAGCAGTACTTC,CASSFGLPDYEQYF
.,.,TRBV6-5,TRBJ2-5,TGTGCCAGCAGTTACTCGAAACAGTTCCAAGAGACCCAGTACTTC,CASSYSKQFQETQYF
.,.,TRBV3-1/TRBV3-2,TRBJ2-7,TGTGCCAGCAGCCAAGAGGAGGGCTCCTACGAGCAGTACTTC,CASSQEEGSYEQYF
.,TRBD2,TRBV19,TRBJ2-5,TGTGCCAGTAGTGGACTAGGTCAAGAGACCCAGTACTTC,CASSGLGQETQYF
few,.,TRBV24-1,TRBJ2-1,TGTGCCACCAGAGAACAGGGAGGGGATGAGCAGTTCTTC,CATREQGGDEQFF
few,.,TRBV6-5,TRBJ1-3,TGTGCCAGCACCACTGACAGCGTTTCTGGAAACACCATATATTTT,CASTTDSVSGNTIYF
.,.,TRBV19,TRBJ1-4,TGTGCCAGTAGTGAGAGACGGGGAAAACTGTTTTTT,CASSERRGKLFF
.,.,TRBV27,TRBJ1-2,TGTGCCAGCAGTTTATCCCCACTAATCTATGGCTACACCTTC,CASSLSPLIYGYTF
.,.,TRBV27,TRBJ2-7,TGTGCCAGCAGTTCCGCCAGGGTCTACGAGCAGTACTTC,CASSSARVYEQYF
.,TRBD2,TRBV19,TRBJ2-5,TGTGCCAGTAGTACTCAGGTCGCCGGCGGGAGGAAGACCCAGTACTTC,CASSTQVAGGRKTQYF
once,TRBD1,TRBV19,TRBJ2-6,TGTGCCAGTTTCGACAGGGCTGGGGCCAACGTCCTGACTTTC,CASFDRAGANVLTF
.,.,TRBV2,TRBJ1-3,TGTGCCAGCATGCTTGGGGGCGGGAGCAGCTCTGGAAACACCATATATTTT,CASMLGGGSSSGNTIYF
.,.,TRBV10-3,TRBJ1-1,TGTGCCATCAGGGATCGACAGACGAACACTGAAGCTTTCTTT,CAIRDRQTNTEAFF
.,.,TRBV19,TRBJ1-2,TGTGCCAGTAGTCCTCGGGGTTACTATGGCTACACCTTC,CASSPRGYYGYTF
once,.,TRBV6-5,TRBJ2-2,TGTGCCAGCACTACTAGCAACACCGGGGAGCTGTTTTTT,CASTTSNTGELFF
.,TRBD1,TRBV7-2,TRBJ1-4,TGTGCCAGCAGCCCGCAGACAGGGAGTAACGAAAAACTGTTTTTT,CASSPQTGSNEKLFF
.,.,TRBV18,TRBJ1-1,TGTGCCAGCTCACCAACTAGCAGGGAGAACACTGAAGCTTTCTTT,CASSPTSRENTEAFF
few,TRBD2,TRBV3-1/TRBV3-2,TRBJ2-7,TGTGCCAGCAGCCAATCCAGCGGGGGGGCGAACCCTTACGAGCAGTACTTC,CASSQSSGGANPYEQYF
.,TRBD1,TRBV12-5,TRBJ2-1,TGTGCTAGTGGTTGGGAAGGGGGCTTAGGCAATAATGAGCAGTTCTTC,CASGWEGGLGNNEQFF
few,.,TRBV6-5,TRBJ1-2,TGTGCCAGCAGTTACGGCCCCTTATTTGGCTACACCTTC,CASSYGPLFGYTF
.,TRBD1,TRBV9,TRBJ2-3,TGTGCCAGCAGCCCCATACAGGGGGCGAGCACAGATACGCAGTATTTT,CASSPIQGASTDTQYF